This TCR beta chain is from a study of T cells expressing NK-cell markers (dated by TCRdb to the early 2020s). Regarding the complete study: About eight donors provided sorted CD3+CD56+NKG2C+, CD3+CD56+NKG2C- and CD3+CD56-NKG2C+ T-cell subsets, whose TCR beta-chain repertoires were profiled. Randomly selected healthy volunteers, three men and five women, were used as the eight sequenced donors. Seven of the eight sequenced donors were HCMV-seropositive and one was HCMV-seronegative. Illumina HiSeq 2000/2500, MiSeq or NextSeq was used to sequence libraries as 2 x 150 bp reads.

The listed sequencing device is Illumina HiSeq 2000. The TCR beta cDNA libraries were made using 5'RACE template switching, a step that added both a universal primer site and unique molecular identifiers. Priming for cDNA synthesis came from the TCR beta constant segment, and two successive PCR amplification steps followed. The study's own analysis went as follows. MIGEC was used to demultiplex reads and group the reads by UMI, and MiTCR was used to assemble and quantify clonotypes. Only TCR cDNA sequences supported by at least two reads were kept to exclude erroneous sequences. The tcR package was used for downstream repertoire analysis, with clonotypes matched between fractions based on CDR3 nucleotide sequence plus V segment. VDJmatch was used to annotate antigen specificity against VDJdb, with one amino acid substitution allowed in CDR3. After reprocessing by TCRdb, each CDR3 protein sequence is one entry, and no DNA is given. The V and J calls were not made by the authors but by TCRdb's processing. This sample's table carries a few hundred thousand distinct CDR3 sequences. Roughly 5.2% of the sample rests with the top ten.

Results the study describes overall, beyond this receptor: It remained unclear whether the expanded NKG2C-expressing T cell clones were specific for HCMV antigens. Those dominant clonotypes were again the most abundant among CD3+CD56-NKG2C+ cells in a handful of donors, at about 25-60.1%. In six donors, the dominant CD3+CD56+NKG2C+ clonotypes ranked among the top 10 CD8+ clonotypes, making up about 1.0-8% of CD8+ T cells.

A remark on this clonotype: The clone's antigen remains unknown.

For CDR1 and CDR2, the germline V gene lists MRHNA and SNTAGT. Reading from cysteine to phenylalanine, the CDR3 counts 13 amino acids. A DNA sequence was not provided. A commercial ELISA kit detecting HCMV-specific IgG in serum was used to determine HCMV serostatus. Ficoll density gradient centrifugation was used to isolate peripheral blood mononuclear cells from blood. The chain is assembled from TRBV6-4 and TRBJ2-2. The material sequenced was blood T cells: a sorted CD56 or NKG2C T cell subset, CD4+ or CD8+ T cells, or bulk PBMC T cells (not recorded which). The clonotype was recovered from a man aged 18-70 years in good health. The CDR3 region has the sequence CASTLRSNGELFF.